This is a list of T cell receptor beta chains from one sample in a study of blood T cell repertoires in COVID-19. Sequencing used immunoSEQ multiplex PCR; TCRdb keeps in-frame clones, though not all of them. The sample lists a few hundred thousand clones; roughly 84% were seen once. The sequenced material came from PBMCs or T cells enriched from blood (not recorded which). Every receptor here comes from a woman aged 45-65 years who had been exposed to COVID-19. CDR3s include the opening cysteine and the closing phenylalanine or tryptophan. The order of the fields is CDR3 length, D gene, V gene, clone size, J gene, CDR3 DNA, CDR3 protein. D genes are given only for firm matches. Expanded clones get a size class; other rows say once, few or many, or leave the size out.

cdr3_length: 15; d_call: -; v_call: TRBV10-3; clone_size: -; j_call: TRBJ2-3; cdr3_nt: TGTGCCATCAGTGAGGAGGGACACCTCACAGATACGCAGTATTTT; cdr3_aa: CAISEEGHLTDTQYF
cdr3_length: 13; d_call: -; v_call: TRBV2; clone_size: -; j_call: TRBJ1-5; cdr3_nt: TGTGCCAGCAGTGACGGGGTTCTGGGGCCCCAGCATTTT; cdr3_aa: CASSDGVLGPQHF
cdr3_length: 15; d_call: TRBD1; v_call: TRBV7-9; clone_size: -; j_call: TRBJ2-7; cdr3_nt: TGTGCCAGCAGCTTACGGCAGGGGGTAGGGGACGAGCAGTACTTC; cdr3_aa: CASSLRQGVGDEQYF
cdr3_length: 18; d_call: TRBD1; v_call: TRBV6-2/TRBV6-3; clone_size: -; j_call: TRBJ2-2; cdr3_nt: TGTGCCAGCAGCTCCGGGACAGGTCTGCTGGCGAACACCGGGGAGCTGTTTTTT; cdr3_aa: CASSSGTGLLANTGELFF
cdr3_length: 14; d_call: -; v_call: TRBV5-1; clone_size: -; j_call: TRBJ1-1; cdr3_nt: TGCGCCAGCAGCTTGAGGGGATGGAGAACTGAAGCTTTCTTT; cdr3_aa: CASSLRGWRTEAFF
cdr3_length: 15; d_call: TRBD2; v_call: TRBV5-4; clone_size: -; j_call: TRBJ2-5; cdr3_nt: TGTGCCAGCAGCTTGAGGGAGGGTTTTGGGGAGACCCAGTACTTC; cdr3_aa: CASSLREGFGETQYF
cdr3_length: 15; d_call: TRBD1; v_call: TRBV19; clone_size: -; j_call: TRBJ1-2; cdr3_nt: TGTGCCAGTAGTATAGTTGTCGGACAGGGCCACGGCTACACCTTC; cdr3_aa: CASSIVVGQGHGYTF
cdr3_length: 14; d_call: -; v_call: TRBV7-2; clone_size: -; j_call: TRBJ2-7; cdr3_nt: TGTGCCAGCAGCTCCGACATTTTGCCCTACGAGCAGTACTTC; cdr3_aa: CASSSDILPYEQYF
cdr3_length: 15; d_call: TRBD1; v_call: TRBV7-6; clone_size: -; j_call: TRBJ2-5; cdr3_nt: TGTGCCAGCAGCCTAAGACAGGGGGGGCAAGAGACCCAGTACTTC; cdr3_aa: CASSLRQGGQETQYF
cdr3_length: 13; d_call: -; v_call: TRBV5-4; clone_size: once; j_call: TRBJ1-2; cdr3_nt: TGTGCCAGCAGCGCTGCACAGGGATACGGCTACACCTTC; cdr3_aa: CASSAAQGYGYTF
cdr3_length: 15; d_call: -; v_call: TRBV6-2/TRBV6-3; clone_size: few; j_call: TRBJ1-1; cdr3_nt: TGTGCCAGCAGTCAAACAGGGCTTCTAAACACTGAAGCTTTCTTT; cdr3_aa: CASSQTGLLNTEAFF
cdr3_length: 14; d_call: -; v_call: TRBV5-1; clone_size: -; j_call: TRBJ1-1; cdr3_nt: TGCGCCAGCAGCTTAGATGGAAGGAGGACTGAAGCTTTCTTT; cdr3_aa: CASSLDGRRTEAFF
cdr3_length: 14; d_call: TRBD1; v_call: TRBV27; clone_size: -; j_call: TRBJ1-2; cdr3_nt: TGTGCCAGCAAAGGGACAGGGGAGGGCTATGGCTACACCTTC; cdr3_aa: CASKGTGEGYGYTF
cdr3_length: 15; d_call: -; v_call: TRBV18; clone_size: -; j_call: TRBJ2-7; cdr3_nt: TGTGCCAGCTCACCAGATTTAAAGCTCCGTACCGAGCAGTACTTC; cdr3_aa: CASSPDLKLRTEQYF
cdr3_length: 14; d_call: -; v_call: TRBV3-1/TRBV3-2; clone_size: -; j_call: TRBJ1-5; cdr3_nt: TGTGCCAGCAGCCAAGAGATAACGGTGAAGCCCCAGCATTTT; cdr3_aa: CASSQEITVKPQHF
cdr3_length: 16; d_call: TRBD1; v_call: TRBV7-2; clone_size: -; j_call: TRBJ1-1; cdr3_nt: TGTGCCAGCAGCCCCAAGACAGGGGCCTTGAACACTGAAGCTTTCTTT; cdr3_aa: CASSPKTGALNTEAFF
cdr3_length: 15; d_call: -; v_call: TRBV18; clone_size: few; j_call: TRBJ1-3; cdr3_nt: TGTGCCAGCTCCCCCGAGTCAGGGGCTGGAAACACCATATATTTT; cdr3_aa: CASSPESGAGNTIYF
cdr3_length: 17; d_call: TRBD2; v_call: TRBV24-1; clone_size: -; j_call: TRBJ2-5; cdr3_nt: TGTGCCACCAGAAACCCTCACGCCGGGGGGGCGGGAGAGACCCAGTACTTC; cdr3_aa: CATRNPHAGGAGETQYF
cdr3_length: 15; d_call: TRBD2; v_call: TRBV24-1; clone_size: -; j_call: TRBJ2-3; cdr3_nt: TGTGCCACCAGCCACTTTCGGGGGGGGGCAGATACGCAGTATTTT; cdr3_aa: CATSHFRGGADTQYF